This TCR beta chain appears in the sequencing data of a study of neurological immune-mediated disorders. There are many counts of this clonotype. Its antigen remains unknown. V shed 0 bases and J 6 bases; nucleotides not matched to a gene: 11. Looked up from germline, CDR1 is DFQATT and CDR2 is SNEGSKA (reference sequence). The CDR3 is 17 residues long. Study observations and caveats: Because no CDR3 amino acid sequences were shared across subjects by expanded clones, private repertoires were suggested in all groups. HTLV-1-associated myelopathy displayed the greatest TCR clonal expansion, and multiple sclerosis exhibited the smallest, lower than that of healthy controls.

Synthesis of cDNA was performed by 5'RACE using 10-nucleotide random UMIs. TCRdb ran MiXCR on the 5' RACE reads and lists one entry per CDR3 protein. The sample lists some 38,000 distinct CDR3 sequences; 3.5% to 4.5% were seen once. This clonotype originated in a young man with multiple sclerosis. Sequenced sample: PBMCs. The chain is built from TRBV20-1 and TRBJ2-5, with 12 bases matching TRBD1. The CDR3 bases are TGCAGTGCTAGAGACCATCAACCGGGACAGGGGGCGAAGACCCAGTACTTC. Encoded protein: CSARDHQPGQGAKTQYF.